This T cell receptor (beta chain) stems from a study of beta chain features in type 1 diabetes. The study, taken as a whole, reports: People with Type 1 diabetes carried modestly yet significantly shorter TCRB CDR3s in all four CD4+ subsets.

After removal of 3 bases from V and 11 bases from J, the junction contained 12 bases not matched to a gene. Per the germline V gene, CDR1 is MDHEN and CDR2 is SYDVKM. This CDR3 contains 14 residues. All of the isolated RNA was reverse transcribed, so expressed TCRB transcripts were sequenced. Only in-frame clones appear in the TCRdb table, and some are missing; sequencing was by immunoSEQ multiplex PCR. The data show approximately 250,000 clones, around 24% seen once. Comments on this clone: Its specificity is unknown.

This sequence joins TRBV28 and TRBJ1-2; TRBD1 matches at 7 bases. The sequence was collected from a woman aged 25 to 39 with type 1 diabetes. The sequenced material came from naive CD4+ T cells from blood. CDR3 amino acids: CASSLYRGVIRYTF. CDR3 nucleotide sequence: TGTGCCAGCAGTTTGTACAGGGGCGTGATTCGGTACACCTTC.